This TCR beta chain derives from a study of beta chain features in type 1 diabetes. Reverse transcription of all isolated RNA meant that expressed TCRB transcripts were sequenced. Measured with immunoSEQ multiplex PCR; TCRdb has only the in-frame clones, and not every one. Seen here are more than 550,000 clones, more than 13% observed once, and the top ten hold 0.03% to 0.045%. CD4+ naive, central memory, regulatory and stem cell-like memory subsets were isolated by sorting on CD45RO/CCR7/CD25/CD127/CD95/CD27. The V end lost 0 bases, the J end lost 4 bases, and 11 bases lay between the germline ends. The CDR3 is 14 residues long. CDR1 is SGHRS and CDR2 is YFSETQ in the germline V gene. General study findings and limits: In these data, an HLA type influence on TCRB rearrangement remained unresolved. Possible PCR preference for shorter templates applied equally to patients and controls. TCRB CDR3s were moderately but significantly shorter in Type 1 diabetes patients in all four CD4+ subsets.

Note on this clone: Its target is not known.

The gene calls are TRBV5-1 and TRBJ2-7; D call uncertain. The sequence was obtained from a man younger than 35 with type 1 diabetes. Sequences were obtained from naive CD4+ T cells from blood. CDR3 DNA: TGCGCCAGCAGCTTGGTTGCGCAGGCTTACGAGCAGTACTTC. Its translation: CASSLVAQAYEQYF.